A selection of T cell receptor beta chains follows, all from one sample in a study of post-analysis software for immune sequencing data. MiXCR, run by TCRdb on the PCR reads, gives a single entry per CDR3 protein. In the table there are approximately 660,000 distinct CDR3 sequences, over 45% of which are singletons. The sequenced material came from blood. The receptor set was obtained from a girl aged 2 to 10 with multiple sclerosis. CDR3s include the opening cysteine and the closing phenylalanine or tryptophan. The D gene is left open where the match is weak. Some rows have no size entry. The others give once, few or many, or a class for an expanded clone.

cdr3_length j_call d_call clone_size v_call cdr3_nt cdr3_aa
13 TRBJ2-7 - - TRBV4-1 TGCGCCAGCAGCCAAGGGGCCACCTACGAGCAGTACTTC CASSQGATYEQYF
18 TRBJ2-7 - once TRBV3-1 TGTGCCAGCAGCCAAGCGGTTAGAGGGGCAGCTGATTCCTACGAGCAGTACTTC CASSQAVRGAADSYEQYF
14 TRBJ1-2 - - TRBV6-2/TRBV6-3 TGTGCCAGCAGAACGGTACAGGGATTCTATGGCTACACCTTC CASRTVQGFYGYTF
15 TRBJ2-3 TRBD2 - TRBV7-6 TGTGCCAGCAGCTTAAGGCTAGCGGGAGCAGATACGCAGTATTTT CASSLRLAGADTQYF
15 TRBJ2-3 - - TRBV3-1 TGTGCCAGCAGCCGCGGGACTCAGGGAGGACGGGCGCAGTATTTT CASSRGTQGGRAQYF
16 TRBJ2-7 TRBD1 - TRBV6-6 TGTGCCAGCAGTTACTCGGGCTGGGACAGCTCCTACGAGCAGTACTTC CASSYSGWDSSYEQYF
15 TRBJ2-7 - - TRBV4-3 TGCGCCAGCAGCCAGGATCGGGCCTCCTCTTCCGAGCAGTACTTC CASSQDRASSSEQYF
13 TRBJ2-3 - - TRBV5-1 TGCGCCAGCAGCGAGGGACGCCGCGATACGCAGTATTTT CASSEGRRDTQYF
16 TRBJ2-6 - once TRBV4-1 TGCGCCAGCAGCGCCAGACGGTTCTCTGGGGCCAACGTCCTGACTTTC CASSARRFSGANVLTF
16 TRBJ2-7 - - TRBV5-1 TGCGCCAGCAGCTCCTCCGGGGGACGGCGAGGGCTCGAGCAGTACTTC CASSSSGGRRGLEQYF
16 TRBJ1-1 TRBD1 - TRBV7-7 TGTGCCAGCAGCTTAGGACAGGGGGTCTGGGACACTGAAGCTTTCTTT CASSLGQGVWDTEAFF
15 TRBJ2-3 TRBD2 few TRBV7-2 TGTGCCAGCAGCGGCCTAGCGGGAGGGGCAGATACGCAGTATTTT CASSGLAGGADTQYF
14 TRBJ2-4 - - TRBV6-1 TGTGCCAGCAATGTACGCCAAGCCAAAAACATTCAGTACTTC CASNVRQAKNIQYF
16 TRBJ2-3 - - TRBV18 TGTGCCAGCTCACCACCCCAAGGCTGGGGCACAGATACGCAGTATTTT CASSPPQGWGTDTQYF
13 TRBJ1-2 - - TRBV20-1 TGCGGTGCTAGAATGGTCCCCCACTATGGCTACACCTTC CGARMVPHYGYTF
15 TRBJ1-1 - - TRBV12-3/TRBV12-4 TGTGCCAGCATACGGGGGGACGAGGCGAACACTGAAGCTTTCTTT CASIRGDEANTEAFF
15 TRBJ2-2 TRBD2 - TRBV20-1 TGCAGTGCTAGAGATGGGCGGGAGAATGACGGGGAGCTGTTTTTT CSARDGRENDGELFF
12 TRBJ2-1 - many TRBV2 TGTGCCAGCAGTGAGGGATACAATGAGCAGTTCTTC CASSEGYNEQFF
13 TRBJ2-7 - - TRBV4-1 TGCGCCAGCAGTCCCACCGCGACCTACGAGCAGTACTTC CASSPTATYEQYF
10 TRBJ2-3 - - TRBV19 TGTGCCAGTAGTATAGATACGCAGTATTTT CASSIDTQYF
12 TRBJ1-1 - - TRBV19 TGTGCCAGTAGTCAGGGGACCACTGAAGCTTTCTTT CASSQGTTEAFF
15 TRBJ2-1 - few TRBV4-1 TGCGCCAGCAGCCAAGGATTAATGGGCTACAATGAGCAGTTCTTC CASSQGLMGYNEQFF
15 TRBJ2-1 TRBD1 - TRBV6-2/TRBV6-3 TGTGCCAGCAGTTTCGACAGGGCATCCTACAATGAGCAGTTCTTC CASSFDRASYNEQFF
16 TRBJ2-2 TRBD2 - TRBV5-1 TGCGCCAGCAGCTCCCGCGCAGCGGGGGAAGTCGGGGAGCTGTTTTTT CASSSRAAGEVGELFF
12 TRBJ2-5 - medium-sized TRBV29-1 TGCAGCGTACGGGAAGTTTTAGAGACCCAGTACTTC CSVREVLETQYF
12 TRBJ2-7 - few TRBV7-9 TGTGCCAGCAGCTCGACTGAACACGAGCAGTACTTC CASSSTEHEQYF
15 TRBJ2-5 - - TRBV2 TGTGCCAGCATCCCCGGGGCAGTCCGACAAGAGACCCAGTACTTC CASIPGAVRQETQYF
18 TRBJ2-3 TRBD2 few TRBV7-4 TGTGCCAGCAGCTTAGGCGGGAGCCCCCTCCCTCACACAGATACGCAGTATTTT CASSLGGSPLPHTDTQYF
17 TRBJ2-5 TRBD2 - TRBV7-2 TGTGCCAGCAGCTTATTCTTAGCGGGGGGTTTCGTTGAGACCCAGTACTTC CASSLFLAGGFVETQYF
16 TRBJ2-3 TRBD2 few TRBV4-1 TGCGCCAGCAGCCATGGCGCTAGCGGAGGCACAGATACGCAGTATTTT CASSHGASGGTDTQYF
13 TRBJ2-7 - - TRBV7-9 TGTGCCAGCAGCTCAGGACTTGGGTTCGAGCAGTACTTC CASSSGLGFEQYF
14 TRBJ1-1 - - TRBV5-5 TGTGCCAGCAGCCTTCAGTACATGAACACTGAAGCTTTCTTT CASSLQYMNTEAFF
13 TRBJ2-5 - few TRBV29-1 TGCAGCGTTCCTGATCCCACGACTAGTTTTCAGTACTTC CSVPDPTTSFQYF
16 TRBJ2-3 - - TRBV24-1 TGTGCCACCAGTGATATGGAGGGGTACAGCACAGATACGCAGTATTTT CATSDMEGYSTDTQYF
14 TRBJ1-2 - few TRBV4-3 TGCGCCAGCAGCCAAGGAGGGAGAATAGAGGGCTACACCTTC CASSQGGRIEGYTF
14 TRBJ1-2 - - TRBV10-3 TGTGCCATCAGGGGGACGGACTCGAGCTCTGGTTACACCTTC CAIRGTDSSSGYTF
14 TRBJ2-5 TRBD2 - TRBV20-1 TGCAGTGCTGGACTAGCGGGAGTCCCCCTCACCCAGTACTTC CSAGLAGVPLTQYF
17 TRBJ1-1 - - TRBV7-9 TGTGCCAGCAGCTATCCCCGGGGCATTAGCCCCAACACTGAAGCTTTCTTT CASSYPRGISPNTEAFF
14 TRBJ2-1 TRBD2 - TRBV2 TGTGCCAGCAGGGGGACTAGCGCTGTGGGTGAGCAGTTCTTC CASRGTSAVGEQFF
18 TRBJ1-5 - - TRBV9 TGTGCCAGCAGCGTAGGAGCAGGGCCAGGAGATAGCAATCAGCCCCAGCATTTT CASSVGAGPGDSNQPQHF
15 TRBJ2-5 TRBD2 - TRBV5-1 TGCGCCAGCAGCTTGGGGACTAGTAGGTTAGAGACCCAGTACTTC CASSLGTSRLETQYF